These T cell receptor beta chains were read from a single sample in a study of T cells in Graves' hyperthyroidism and ophthalmopathy. TCRdb passed the multiplex PCR reads through MiXCR, listing each CDR3 protein once. The sample includes under 450,000 distinct CDR3 sequences, 17% seen only once; the top ten take 30% to 40%. The sequenced sample consisted of blood. The receptors here all came from a woman aged 30 to 39 with Graves' hyperthyroidism that later progressed to Graves' ophthalmopathy. The CDR3 runs from the conserved cysteine through the conserved F or W. Each record gives: D gene, J gene, clone size, V gene, CDR3 DNA, CDR3 protein. The D gene is left open where the match is weak. Only some rows state a clone size, as once, few, many or a class for expanded clones.

TRBD2 | TRBJ2-1 | many | TRBV11-2 | TGTGCCAGCAGCCTGCCCGGGGGGGCCTCCTACAATGAGCAGTTCTTC | CASSLPGGASYNEQFF
. | TRBJ2-1 | many | TRBV12-5 | TGTGCTAGTGCCTCCCACCCGGGGGAGCAGTTCTTC | CASASHPGEQFF
. | TRBJ2-1 | many | TRBV20-1 | TGCAGTTCACAGGGATCGGTAGGTAATGAGCAGTTCTTC | CSSQGSVGNEQFF
. | TRBJ1-1 | many | TRBV28 | TGTGCCAGCAGTTTATTGGAGACCGCGTTATTCACTGAAGCTTTCTTT | CASSLLETALFTEAFF
TRBD2 | TRBJ2-3 | many | TRBV7-2 | TGTGCCAGCAGCTTAAGTCCCGGCGGGGGTATAAGCACAGATACGCAGTATTTT | CASSLSPGGGISTDTQYF
TRBD1 | TRBJ1-2 | many | TRBV5-1 | TGCGCCAGCAGCCTGACTCCGGGACAGGACTACACCTTC | CASSLTPGQDYTF
. | TRBJ2-7 | many | TRBV28 | TGTGCCAGCAGCACTAACATGGGTACCTACGAGCAGTACTTC | CASSTNMGTYEQYF
. | TRBJ1-1 | many | TRBV6-1 | TGTGCCAGCAAGGGTGGGTCCAAGAACACTGAAGCTTTCTTT | CASKGGSKNTEAFF
. | TRBJ2-1 | many | TRBV11-3 | TGTGCCAGCAGCTTTTCTCGACAGAGCTTGAACAATGAGCAGTTCTTC | CASSFSRQSLNNEQFF
TRBD1 | TRBJ2-3 | . | TRBV4-2 | TGTGCCAGCAGCCAGACAGGGGGCTTAAGCACAGATACGCAGTATTTT | CASSQTGGLSTDTQYF
TRBD2 | TRBJ2-3 | many | TRBV20-1 | TGCAGTGCTAGTGACGCGGGACTACCAGACACCACAGATACGCAGTATTTT | CSASDAGLPDTTDTQYF
TRBD2 | TRBJ2-7 | . | TRBV2 | TGTGCCAGCAGTGAGCCGGGACTAGCGGGAGCAACCTACGAGCAGTACTTC | CASSEPGLAGATYEQYF
. | TRBJ2-5 | many | TRBV2 | TGTGCCAGCGAGTTGTCGGAGGCCCTTGACGAGACCCAGTACTTC | CASELSEALDETQYF
. | TRBJ2-7 | few | TRBV5-1 | TGCGCCAGCAGCTTGGATTCTCGGTGGACAGACTACGAGCAGTACTTC | CASSLDSRWTDYEQYF
. | TRBJ2-1 | few | TRBV16 | TGTGCCAGCAGCCAATCGATGGCCCAGGGGTTCTTC | CASSQSMAQGFF
TRBD2 | TRBJ2-7 | many | TRBV6-1 | TGTGCCAGCAGTCCGGCGGGAGGGGTCTACGAGCAGTACTTC | CASSPAGGVYEQYF
. | TRBJ1-5 | many | TRBV28 | TGTGCCAGCAGTTTAACCGGAGAAAATCAGCCCCAGCATTTT | CASSLTGENQPQHF
TRBD1 | TRBJ1-1 | few | TRBV7-9 | TGTGCCAGCAGCTTAGAGGGGGACAGGCCGAACACTGAAGCTTTCTTT | CASSLEGDRPNTEAFF
TRBD1 | TRBJ2-6 | . | TRBV25-1 | TGTGCCAGCAGTGCCGTGACAGGGGACCGAGCTGGGGCCAACGTCCTGACTTTC | CASSAVTGDRAGANVLTF
. | TRBJ2-5 | . | TRBV7-6 | TGTGCCAGCAGCTTAGTGGAAAACTTCCCAGAGACCCAGTACTTC | CASSLVENFPETQYF
. | TRBJ1-4 | . | TRBV29-1 | TGCAGCGTTGAGCCCCGGGGGCGCAATGAAAAACTGTTTTTT | CSVEPRGRNEKLFF
. | TRBJ1-2 | . | TRBV6-1 | TGTGCCAGCAGCCCTCTGAGAAGTAACTATGGCTACACCTTC | CASSPLRSNYGYTF
. | TRBJ2-3 | few | TRBV5-4 | TGTGCCAGCAGCAGTAGACCTACAGATACGCAGTATTTT | CASSSRPTDTQYF
TRBD2 | TRBJ2-1 | . | TRBV18 | TGTGCCAGCTCACAGCCGGGACTAGCGGGCCAGAGCTCCTACAATGAGCAGTTCTTC | CASSQPGLAGQSSYNEQFF
. | TRBJ2-2 | many | TRBV27 | TGTGCCAGCAGCTCTGTATCCCCCGGGGAGCTGTTTTTT | CASSSVSPGELFF
. | TRBJ1-2 | many | TRBV5-1 | TGCGCCAGCAGCTTGATGGGGGACTATGGCTACACCTTC | CASSLMGDYGYTF
. | TRBJ2-1 | . | TRBV19 | TGTGCCACCCGTCTGCGGGGGACAAATGAGCAGTCCTTC | CATRLRGTNEQSF
. | TRBJ1-5 | few | TRBV29-1 | TGCAGCCCTTCCCGGGACCGGGGTTCCAATCAGCCCCAGCATTTT | CSPSRDRGSNQPQHF
. | TRBJ1-2 | few | TRBV28 | TGTGCCAGCAGTAACCGGGACCCACTTACCTTC | CASSNRDPLTF
. | TRBJ2-7 | many | TRBV30 | TGTGCCTGGATGTCCGGGGCTCCAGACTACGAGCAGTACTTC | CAWMSGAPDYEQYF
TRBD2 | TRBJ2-7 | . | TRBV5-1 | TGCCCCAGCAGCTTGGAACTAGCGGGGCCCTACGAGCAGTACTTC | CPSSLELAGPYEQYF
TRBD1 | TRBJ2-3 | many | TRBV5-1 | TGCGCCAGCAGAGAGCGACAGGGGCCTAGCACAGATACGCAGTATTTT | CASRERQGPSTDTQYF
TRBD1 | TRBJ1-1 | many | TRBV10-3 | TGTGCCATCAGTGTACAGGGGGCCGCCGGTGAAGCTTTCTTT | CAISVQGAAGEAFF
. | TRBJ1-1 | . | TRBV5-1 | TGCGCCAGCAGCTTGCAGGCAGGGAGGATGAACACTGAAGCTTTCTTT | CASSLQAGRMNTEAFF
. | TRBJ1-5 | many | TRBV28 | TGTGCCAGCAGTCTCCTACCCCGGTTACAGGGCCATCAGCCCCAGCATTTT | CASSLLPRLQGHQPQHF
. | TRBJ1-1 | many | TRBV5-1 | TGCGCCAGCAGCTTGGACAGGGATGAAGCTTTCTTT | CASSLDRDEAFF
. | TRBJ2-7 | . | TRBV11-1 | TGTGCCAGCAGCCTGGGGAGATCGTACCTCCCCTACGAGCAGTACTTC | CASSLGRSYLPYEQYF
. | TRBJ2-3 | . | TRBV4-1 | TGCGCCAGCAGCCGAGTGGGCGAAAGCACAGATACGCAGTATTTT | CASSRVGESTDTQYF
TRBD2 | TRBJ2-1 | . | TRBV29-1 | TGCAGCGTCTCACTAGCGGGCTATTACAATGAGCAGTTCTTC | CSVSLAGYYNEQFF
TRBD2 | TRBJ2-6 | once | TRBV6-1 | TGTGCCAGCACCGGCGGGGGTTACTCTGGGGCCAACGTCCTGACTTTC | CASTGGGYSGANVLTF
. | TRBJ2-2 | few | TRBV6-1 | TGTGCCATCAGTAGGGTTGCCGGAGGATGGACCGGGGAGCTGTTTTTT | CAISRVAGGWTGELFF
TRBD2 | TRBJ2-3 | many | TRBV5-1 | TGCGCCAGCAGCTTGGCTTTAGCGGGTATACCTAGCACAGATACGCAGTATTTT | CASSLALAGIPSTDTQYF
. | TRBJ2-2 | . | TRBV29-1 | TGCAGCGCCGAGTGGACCCACACCGGGGAGCTGTTTTTT | CSAEWTHTGELFF
. | TRBJ2-1 | many | TRBV12-3/TRBV12-4 | TGTGCCAGCAGTTTATTCTACTACAATGAGCAGTTCTTC | CASSLFYYNEQFF
TRBD2 | TRBJ2-3 | many | TRBV18 | TGTGCCAGCTCACCAAGCGGGAGGACAGATACGCAGTATTTT | CASSPSGRTDTQYF
. | TRBJ2-5 | many | TRBV15 | TGTGCCACAGCGAGGGACACCCCACAAGAGACCCAGTACTTC | CATARDTPQETQYF